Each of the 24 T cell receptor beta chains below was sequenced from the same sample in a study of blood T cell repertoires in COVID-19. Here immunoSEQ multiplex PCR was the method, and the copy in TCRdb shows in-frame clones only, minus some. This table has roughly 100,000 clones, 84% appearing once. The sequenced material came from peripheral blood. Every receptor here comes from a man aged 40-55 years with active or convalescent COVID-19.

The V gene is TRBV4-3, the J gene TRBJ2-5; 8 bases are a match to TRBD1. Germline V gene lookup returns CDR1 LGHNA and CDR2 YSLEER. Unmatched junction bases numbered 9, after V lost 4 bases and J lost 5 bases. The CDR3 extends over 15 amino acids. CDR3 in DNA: TGCGCCAGCAGCCCCAGACAGGGGATTCAGGAGACCCAGTACTTC. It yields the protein CASSPRQGIQETQYF.

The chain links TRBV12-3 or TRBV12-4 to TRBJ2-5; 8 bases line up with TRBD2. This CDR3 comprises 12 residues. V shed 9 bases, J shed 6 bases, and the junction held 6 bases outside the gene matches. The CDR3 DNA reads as TGTGCCAGTAACGGGGGGGCCCAGACCCAGTACTTC. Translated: CASNGGAQTQYF.

DNA for the CDR3: TGTGCCAGCAGCAACGCGGGGGGAATTTCACCCCTCCACTTT. Amino acid sequence: CASSNAGGISPLHF. This rearrangement joins TRBV2 to TRBJ1-6, with D possibly TRBD1 on 5 matching bases. The V gene lost 6 bases and the J gene lost 9 bases, with 15 bases spanning the gap. Germline V lookup: CDR1 SNHLY, CDR2 FYNNEI. The CDR3 totals 14 residues. The entire variable domain, with the rest obtained from reference TRBV2 and TRBJ1-6, is as follows: EPEVTQTPSHQVTQMGQEVILRCVPISNHLYFYWYRQILGQKVEFLVSFYNNEISEKSEIFDDQFSVERPDGSNFTLKIRSTKLEDSAMYFCASSNAGGISPLHFGNGTRLTVT.

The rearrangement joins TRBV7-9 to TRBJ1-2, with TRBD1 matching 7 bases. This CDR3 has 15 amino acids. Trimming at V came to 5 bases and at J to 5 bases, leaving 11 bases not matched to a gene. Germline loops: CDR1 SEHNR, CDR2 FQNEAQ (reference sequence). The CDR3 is CASSSTWTGAYGYTF. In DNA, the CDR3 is TGTGCCAGCAGCAGTACGTGGACAGGAGCATATGGCTACACCTTC.

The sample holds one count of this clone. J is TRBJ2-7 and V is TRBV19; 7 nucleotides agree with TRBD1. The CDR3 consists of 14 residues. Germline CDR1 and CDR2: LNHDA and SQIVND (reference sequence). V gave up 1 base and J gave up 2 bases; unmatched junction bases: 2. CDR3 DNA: TGTGCCAGTAGTATAGGGGGACAGACCTACGAGCAGTACTTC. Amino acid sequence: CASSIGGQTYEQYF.

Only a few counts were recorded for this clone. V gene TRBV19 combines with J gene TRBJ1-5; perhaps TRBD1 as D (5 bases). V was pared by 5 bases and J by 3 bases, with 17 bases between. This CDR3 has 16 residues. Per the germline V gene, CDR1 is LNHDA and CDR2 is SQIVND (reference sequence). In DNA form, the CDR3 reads TGTGCCAGTAGTCGAATGACAGACACTAACAATCAGCCCCAGCATTTT. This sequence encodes CASSRMTDTNNQPQHF.

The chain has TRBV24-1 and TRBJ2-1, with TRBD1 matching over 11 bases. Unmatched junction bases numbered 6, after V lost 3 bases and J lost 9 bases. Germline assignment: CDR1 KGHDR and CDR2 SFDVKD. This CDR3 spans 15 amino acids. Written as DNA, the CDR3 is TGTGCCACCAGTGATCCGGGACAGGGGGACAGTGAGCAGTTCTTC. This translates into CATSDPGQGDSEQFF.

CDR3 in amino acids: CASSIRVDTEAFF. DNA of the CDR3: TGTGCCAGTAGTATCCGGGTGGACACTGAAGCTTTCTTT. The chain combines TRBV19 with TRBJ1-1; D uncertain. Germline CDR1 and CDR2: LNHDA and SQIVND (reference sequence). This CDR3 spans 13 amino acids. Trimming removed 3 bases at V and 3 bases at J, with 8 bases between.

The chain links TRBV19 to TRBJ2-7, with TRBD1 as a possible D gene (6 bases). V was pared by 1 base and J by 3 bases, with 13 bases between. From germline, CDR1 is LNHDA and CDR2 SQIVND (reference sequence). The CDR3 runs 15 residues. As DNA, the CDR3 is TGTGCCAGTAGTATAGGGTCCCAGGGGTTCTACGAGCAGTACTTC. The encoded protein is CASSIGSQGFYEQYF.

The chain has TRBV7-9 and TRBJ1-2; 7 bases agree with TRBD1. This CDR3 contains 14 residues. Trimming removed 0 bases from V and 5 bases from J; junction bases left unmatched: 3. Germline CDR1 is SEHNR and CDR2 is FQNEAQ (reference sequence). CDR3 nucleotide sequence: TGTGCCAGCAGCTTAGCGGACAGGACTTATGGCTACACCTTC. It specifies CASSLADRTYGYTF.

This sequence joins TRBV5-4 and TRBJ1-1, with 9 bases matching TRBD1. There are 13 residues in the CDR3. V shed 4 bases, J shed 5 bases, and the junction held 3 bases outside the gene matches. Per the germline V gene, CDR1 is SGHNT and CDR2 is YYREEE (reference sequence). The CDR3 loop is CASSTGGYTEAFF. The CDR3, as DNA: TGTGCCAGCAGCACAGGGGGCTATACTGAAGCTTTCTTT.

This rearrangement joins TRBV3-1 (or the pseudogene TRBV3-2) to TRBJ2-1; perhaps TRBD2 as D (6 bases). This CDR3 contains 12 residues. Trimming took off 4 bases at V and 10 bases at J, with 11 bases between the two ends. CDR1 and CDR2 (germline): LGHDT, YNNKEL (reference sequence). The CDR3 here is CASSPGTVEQFF. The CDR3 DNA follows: TGTGCCAGCAGCCCGGGGACTGTGGAGCAGTTCTTC.

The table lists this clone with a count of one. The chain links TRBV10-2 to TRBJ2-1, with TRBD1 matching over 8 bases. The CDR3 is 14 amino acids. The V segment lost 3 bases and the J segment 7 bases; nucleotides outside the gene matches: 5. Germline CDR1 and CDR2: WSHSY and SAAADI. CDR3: CASSDTGQGNEQFF. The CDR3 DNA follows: TGCGCCAGCAGTGATACAGGACAGGGAAATGAGCAGTTCTTC.

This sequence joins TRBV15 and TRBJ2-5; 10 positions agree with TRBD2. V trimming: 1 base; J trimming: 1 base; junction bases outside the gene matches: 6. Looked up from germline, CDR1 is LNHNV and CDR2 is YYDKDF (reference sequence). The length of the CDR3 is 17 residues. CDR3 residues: CATSRGLAGDLQETQYF. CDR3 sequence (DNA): TGTGCCACCAGCAGAGGGCTAGCGGGGGACCTCCAAGAGACCCAGTACTTC.

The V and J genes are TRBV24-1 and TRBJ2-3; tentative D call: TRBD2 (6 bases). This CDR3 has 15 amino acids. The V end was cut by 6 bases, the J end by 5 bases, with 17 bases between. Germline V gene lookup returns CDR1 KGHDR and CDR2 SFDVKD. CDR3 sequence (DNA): TGTGCCACCAGTAGGACGGAGGGTGGAAGAGATACGCAGTATTTT. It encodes CATSRTEGGRDTQYF.

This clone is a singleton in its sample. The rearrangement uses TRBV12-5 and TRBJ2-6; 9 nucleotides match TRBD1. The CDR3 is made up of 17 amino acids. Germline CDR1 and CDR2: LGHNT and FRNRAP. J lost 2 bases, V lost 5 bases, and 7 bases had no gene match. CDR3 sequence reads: CASGTGDRATGANVLTF. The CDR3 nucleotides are TGTGCTAGTGGTACGGGGGACAGGGCAACTGGGGCCAACGTCCTGACTTTC.

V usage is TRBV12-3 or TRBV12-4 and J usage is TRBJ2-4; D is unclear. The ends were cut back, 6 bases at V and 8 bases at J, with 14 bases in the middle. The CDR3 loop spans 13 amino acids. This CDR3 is CASSRSTPHIQYF. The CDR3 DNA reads TGTGCCAGCAGCCGGTCGACTCCCCACATTCAGTACTTC.

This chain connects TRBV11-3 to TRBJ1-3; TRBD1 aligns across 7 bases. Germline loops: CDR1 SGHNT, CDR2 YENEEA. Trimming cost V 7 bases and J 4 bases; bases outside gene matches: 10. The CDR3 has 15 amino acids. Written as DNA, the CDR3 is TGTGCCAGCACGACAAACAGGGGTTCGGGAAACACCATATATTTT. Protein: CASTTNRGSGNTIYF.

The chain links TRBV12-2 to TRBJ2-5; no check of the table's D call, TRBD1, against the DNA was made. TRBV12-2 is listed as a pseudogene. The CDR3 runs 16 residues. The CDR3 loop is CASRPDRDRGQETQYF. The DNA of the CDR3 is TGTGCAAGTCGCCCTGATCGGGACAGGGGGCAGGAGACCCAGTACTTC.

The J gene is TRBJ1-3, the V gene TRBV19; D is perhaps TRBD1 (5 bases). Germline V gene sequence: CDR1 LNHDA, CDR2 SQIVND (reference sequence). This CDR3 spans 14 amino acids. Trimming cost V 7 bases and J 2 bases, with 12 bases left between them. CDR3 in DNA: TGTGCCAGTACCCTCCTGGGGCCTGGAAACACCATATATTTT. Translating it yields CASTLLGPGNTIYF.

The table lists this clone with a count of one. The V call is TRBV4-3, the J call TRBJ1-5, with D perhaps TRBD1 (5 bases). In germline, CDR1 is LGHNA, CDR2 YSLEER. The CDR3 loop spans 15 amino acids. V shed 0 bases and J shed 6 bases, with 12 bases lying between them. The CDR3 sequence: CASSQDGGRGQPQHF. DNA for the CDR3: TGCGCCAGCAGCCAAGACGGGGGGAGGGGTCAGCCCCAGCATTTT.

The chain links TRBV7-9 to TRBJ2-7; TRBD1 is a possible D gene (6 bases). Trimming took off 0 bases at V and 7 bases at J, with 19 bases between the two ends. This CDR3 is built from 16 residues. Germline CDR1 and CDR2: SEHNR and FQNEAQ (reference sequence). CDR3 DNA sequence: TGTGCCAGCAGCTTAGCTGGGGGCAGGGTTACGCGAGAGCAGTACTTC. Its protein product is CASSLAGGRVTREQYF.

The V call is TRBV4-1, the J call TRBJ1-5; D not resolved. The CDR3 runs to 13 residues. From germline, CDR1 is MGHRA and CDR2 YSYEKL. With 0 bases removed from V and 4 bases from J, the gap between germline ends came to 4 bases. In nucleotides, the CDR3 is TGCGCCAGCAGCCAAGATCAAAATCAGCCCCAGCATTTT. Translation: CASSQDQNQPQHF.

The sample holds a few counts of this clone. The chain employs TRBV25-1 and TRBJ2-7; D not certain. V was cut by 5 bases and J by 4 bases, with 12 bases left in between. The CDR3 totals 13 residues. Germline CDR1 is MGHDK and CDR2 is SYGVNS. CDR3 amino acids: CASSTPPQYEQYF. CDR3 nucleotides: TGTGCCAGCAGTACCCCCCCACAGTACGAGCAGTACTTC.